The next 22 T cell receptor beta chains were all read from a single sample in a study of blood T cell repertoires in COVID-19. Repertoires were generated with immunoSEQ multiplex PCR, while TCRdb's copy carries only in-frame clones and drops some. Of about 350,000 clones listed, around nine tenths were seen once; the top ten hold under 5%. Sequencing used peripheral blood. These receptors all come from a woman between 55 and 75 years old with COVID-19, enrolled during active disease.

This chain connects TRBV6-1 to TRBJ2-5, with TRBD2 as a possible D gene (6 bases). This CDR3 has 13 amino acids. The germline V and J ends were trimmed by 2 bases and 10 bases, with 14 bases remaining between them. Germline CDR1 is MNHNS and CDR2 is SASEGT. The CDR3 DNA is TGTGCCAGCAGTGAATTGGGGCGGGATGGCCAGTACTTC. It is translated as CASSELGRDGQYF.

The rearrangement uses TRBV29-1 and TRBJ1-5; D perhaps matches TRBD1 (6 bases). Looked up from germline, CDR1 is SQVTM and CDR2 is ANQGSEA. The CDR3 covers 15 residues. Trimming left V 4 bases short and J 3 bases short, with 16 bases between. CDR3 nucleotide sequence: TGCAGCGTTGTAACCGGGACACTCACCAATCAGCCCCAGCATTTT. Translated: CSVVTGTLTNQPQHF.

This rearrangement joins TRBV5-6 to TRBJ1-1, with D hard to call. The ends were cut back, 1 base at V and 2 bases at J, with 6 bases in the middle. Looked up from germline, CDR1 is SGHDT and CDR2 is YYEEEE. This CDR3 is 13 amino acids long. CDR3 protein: CASSLISNTEAFF. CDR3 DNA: TGTGCCAGCAGCTTGATATCCAACACTGAAGCTTTCTTT.

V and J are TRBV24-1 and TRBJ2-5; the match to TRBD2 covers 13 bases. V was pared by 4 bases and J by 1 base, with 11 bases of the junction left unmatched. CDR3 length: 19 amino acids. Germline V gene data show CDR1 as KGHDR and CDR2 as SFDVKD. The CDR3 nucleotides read TGTGCCACCAGTGACCCGACCGGGACTAGCGGGGTATTCCAAGAGACCCAGTACTTC. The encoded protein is CATSDPTGTSGVFQETQYF.

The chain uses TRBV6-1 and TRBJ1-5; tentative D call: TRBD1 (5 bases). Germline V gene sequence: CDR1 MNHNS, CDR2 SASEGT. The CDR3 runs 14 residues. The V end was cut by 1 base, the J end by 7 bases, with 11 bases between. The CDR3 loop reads CASSEGGKRQPQHF. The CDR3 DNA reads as TGTGCCAGCAGTGAAGGGGGCAAGCGCCAGCCCCAGCATTTT.

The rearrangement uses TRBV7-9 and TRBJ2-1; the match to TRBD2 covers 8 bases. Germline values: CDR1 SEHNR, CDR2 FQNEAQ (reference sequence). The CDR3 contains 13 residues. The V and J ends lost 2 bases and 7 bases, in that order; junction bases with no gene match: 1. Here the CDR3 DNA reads TGTGCCAGCAGCTTAACGGGGGGGAATGAGCAGTTCTTC. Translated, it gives CASSLTGGNEQFF.

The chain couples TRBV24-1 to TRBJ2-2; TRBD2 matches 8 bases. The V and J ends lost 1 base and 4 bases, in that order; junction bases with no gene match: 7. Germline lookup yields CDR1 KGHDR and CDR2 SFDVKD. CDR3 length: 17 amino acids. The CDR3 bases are TGTGCCACCAGTGATTTTCATAGCGGGGTCAGCACCGGGGAGCTGTTTTTT. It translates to CATSDFHSGVSTGELFF.

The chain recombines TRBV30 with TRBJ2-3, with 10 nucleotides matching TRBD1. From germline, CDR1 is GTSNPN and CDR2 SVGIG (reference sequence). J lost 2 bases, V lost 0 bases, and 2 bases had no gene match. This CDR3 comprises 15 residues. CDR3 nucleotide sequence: TGTGCCTGGAGTGTCGGGACAGGGGTCACAGATACGCAGTATTTT. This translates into CAWSVGTGVTDTQYF.

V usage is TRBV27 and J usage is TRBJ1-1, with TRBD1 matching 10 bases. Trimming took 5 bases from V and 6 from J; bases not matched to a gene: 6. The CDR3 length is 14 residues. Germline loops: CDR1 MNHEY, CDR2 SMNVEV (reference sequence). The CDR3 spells CASSVDRGWSEAFF. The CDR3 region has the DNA TGTGCCAGCAGTGTGGACAGGGGGTGGTCTGAAGCTTTCTTT.

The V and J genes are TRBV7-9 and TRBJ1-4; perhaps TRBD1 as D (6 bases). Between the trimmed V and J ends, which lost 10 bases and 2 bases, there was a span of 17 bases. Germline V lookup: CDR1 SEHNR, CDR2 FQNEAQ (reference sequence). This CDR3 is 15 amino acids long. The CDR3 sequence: CATTPWGRTNEKLFF. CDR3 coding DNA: TGTGCCACCACCCCCTGGGGGCGGACTAATGAAAAACTGTTTTTT.

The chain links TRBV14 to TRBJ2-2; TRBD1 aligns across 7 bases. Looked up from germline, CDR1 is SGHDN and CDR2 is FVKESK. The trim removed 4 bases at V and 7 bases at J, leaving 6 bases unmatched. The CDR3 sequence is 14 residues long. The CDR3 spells CASSPDRVNGELFF. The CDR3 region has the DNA TGTGCCAGCAGCCCCGACAGGGTTAACGGGGAGCTGTTTTTT.

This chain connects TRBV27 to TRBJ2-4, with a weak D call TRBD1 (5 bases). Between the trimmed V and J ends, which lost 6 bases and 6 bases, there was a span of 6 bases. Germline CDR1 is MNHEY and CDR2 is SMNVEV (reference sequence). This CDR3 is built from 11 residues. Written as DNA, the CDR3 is TGTGCCAGCAGCACAGGAAACATTCAGTACTTC. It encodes CASSTGNIQYF.

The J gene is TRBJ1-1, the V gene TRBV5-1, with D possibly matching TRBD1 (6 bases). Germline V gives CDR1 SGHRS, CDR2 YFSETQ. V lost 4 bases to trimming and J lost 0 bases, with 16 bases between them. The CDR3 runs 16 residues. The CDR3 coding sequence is TGCGCCAGCAGCCCCGGACAGCCTTACATGAACACTGAAGCTTTCTTT. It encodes CASSPGQPYMNTEAFF. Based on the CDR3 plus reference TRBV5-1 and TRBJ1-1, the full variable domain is KAGVTQTPRYLIKTRGQQVTLSCSPISGHRSVSWYQQTPGQGLQFLFEYFSETQRNKGNFPGRFSGRQFSNSRSEMNVSTLELGDSALYLCASSPGQPYMNTEAFFGQGTRLTVV.

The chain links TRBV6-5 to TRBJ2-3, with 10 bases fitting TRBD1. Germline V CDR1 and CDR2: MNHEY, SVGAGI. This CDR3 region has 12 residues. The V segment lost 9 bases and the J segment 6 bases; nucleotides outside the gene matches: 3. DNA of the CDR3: TGTGCCAGTCGGACAGGGGGTGATACGCAGTATTTT. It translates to CASRTGGDTQYF.

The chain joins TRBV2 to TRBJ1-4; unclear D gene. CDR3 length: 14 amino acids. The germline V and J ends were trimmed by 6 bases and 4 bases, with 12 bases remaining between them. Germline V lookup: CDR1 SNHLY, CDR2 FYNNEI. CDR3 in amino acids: CASRGRAYNEKLFF. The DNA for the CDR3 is TGTGCCAGCAGGGGGAGGGCCTATAATGAAAAACTGTTTTTT.

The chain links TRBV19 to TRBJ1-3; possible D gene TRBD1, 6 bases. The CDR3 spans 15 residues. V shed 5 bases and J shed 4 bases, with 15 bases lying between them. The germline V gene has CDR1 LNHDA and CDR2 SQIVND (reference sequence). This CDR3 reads CASSGVHGGGNTIYF. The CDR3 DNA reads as TGTGCCAGTAGTGGGGTGCATGGGGGCGGAAACACCATATATTTT.

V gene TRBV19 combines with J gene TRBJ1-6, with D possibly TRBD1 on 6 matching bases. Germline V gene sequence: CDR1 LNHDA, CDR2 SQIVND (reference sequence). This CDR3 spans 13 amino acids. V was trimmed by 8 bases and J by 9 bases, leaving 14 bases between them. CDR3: CASADRTGSPLHF. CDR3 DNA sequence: TGTGCCAGTGCAGACAGGACGGGTTCACCCCTCCACTTT.

Here the CDR3 DNA reads TGTGCCAGCTCTCTTTCCACTCATTACTATGGCTACACCTTC. Translated, it gives CASSLSTHYYGYTF. The chain combines TRBV7-9 with TRBJ1-2; no reliable D call. Per germline, CDR1 SEHNR and CDR2 FQNEAQ (reference sequence). The CDR3 length is 14 residues. V was cut by 8 bases and J by 3 bases, with 16 bases left in between.

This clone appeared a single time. CDR3 amino acids: CASGGVQTSVGGYTF. Written as DNA, the CDR3 is TGTGCCAGCGGAGGGGTCCAAACGTCGGTGGGTGGCTACACCTTC. V usage is TRBV19 and J usage is TRBJ1-2; D perhaps matches TRBD1 (5 bases). Germline V gene sequence: CDR1 LNHDA, CDR2 SQIVND (reference sequence). The CDR3 has 15 amino acids. The ends were cut back, 9 bases at V and 7 bases at J, with 24 bases in the middle.

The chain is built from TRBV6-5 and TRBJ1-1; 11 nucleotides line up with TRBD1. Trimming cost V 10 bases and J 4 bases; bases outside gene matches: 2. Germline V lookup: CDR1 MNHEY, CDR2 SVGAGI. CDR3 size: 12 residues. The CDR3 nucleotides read TGTGCCACCGGACAGGGGGCCACTGAAGCTTTCTTT. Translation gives CATGQGATEAFF.

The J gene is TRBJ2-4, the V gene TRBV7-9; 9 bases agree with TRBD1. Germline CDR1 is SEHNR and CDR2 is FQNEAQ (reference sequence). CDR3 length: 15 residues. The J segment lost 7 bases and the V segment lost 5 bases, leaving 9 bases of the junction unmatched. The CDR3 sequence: CASSDTGGQGNIQYF. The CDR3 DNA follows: TGTGCCAGCAGCGATACAGGGGGCCAAGGGAACATTCAGTACTTC. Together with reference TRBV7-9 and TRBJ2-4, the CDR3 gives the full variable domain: DTGVSQNPRHKITKRGQNVTFRCDPISEHNRLYWYRQTLGQGPEFLTYFQNEAQLEKSRLLSDRFSAERPKGSFSTLEIQRTEQGDSAMYLCASSDTGGQGNIQYFGAGTRLSVL.

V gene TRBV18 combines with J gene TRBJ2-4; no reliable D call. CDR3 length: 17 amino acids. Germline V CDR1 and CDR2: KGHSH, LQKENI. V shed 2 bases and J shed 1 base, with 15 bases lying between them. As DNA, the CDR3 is TGTGCCAGCTCACCAGCCCGGGTCGCAACGGCCAAAAACATTCAGTACTTC. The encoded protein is CASSPARVATAKNIQYF.